This record covers a single T cell receptor beta chain. Its antigen remains unknown. TCRdb re-called the 5' RACE reads through MiXCR, storing one row per CDR3 protein. The sample contains approximately 240,000 distinct CDR3 sequences, more than 20% of which appear only once. These data belong to a study of CD8 T cells in ankylosing spondylitis. The study's findings and limits: Matched ankylosing spondylitis synovial fluid reportedly contained a significantly enriched population of disease-linked clones.

The sequenced sample consisted of blood, either unsorted or a sorted T cell fraction (not recorded which). The TCR was taken from a male donor with ankylosing spondylitis or in good health (not recorded which).

The CDR3 sequence: CASSFGAGDGEQYF. The CDR3 coding sequence is TGTGCCAGCAGTTTCGGGGCAGGCGACGGGGAGCAGTACTTC. The chain combines TRBV12-3 or TRBV12-4 with TRBJ2-7; possibly TRBD1 or TRBD2 for D (5 bases each). Trimming cost V 3 bases and J 7 bases, with 16 bases left between them. The CDR3 consists of 14 residues.